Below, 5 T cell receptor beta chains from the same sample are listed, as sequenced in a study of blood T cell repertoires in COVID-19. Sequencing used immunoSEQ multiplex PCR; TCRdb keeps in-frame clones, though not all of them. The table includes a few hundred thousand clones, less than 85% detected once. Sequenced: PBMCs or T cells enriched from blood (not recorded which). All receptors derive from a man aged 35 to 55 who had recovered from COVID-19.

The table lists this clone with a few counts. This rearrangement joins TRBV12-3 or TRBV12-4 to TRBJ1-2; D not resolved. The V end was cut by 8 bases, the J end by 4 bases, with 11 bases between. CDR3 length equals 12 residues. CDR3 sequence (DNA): TGTGCCAGCGCAGTAGACTCCTATGGCTACACCTTC. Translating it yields CASAVDSYGYTF.

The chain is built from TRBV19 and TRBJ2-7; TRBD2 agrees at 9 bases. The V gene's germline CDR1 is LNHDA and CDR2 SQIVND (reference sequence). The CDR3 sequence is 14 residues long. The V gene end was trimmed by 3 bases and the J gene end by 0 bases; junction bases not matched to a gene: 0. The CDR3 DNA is TGTGCCAGTAGTATGGGACTAGCCTCCTACGAGCAGTACTTC. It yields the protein CASSMGLASYEQYF.

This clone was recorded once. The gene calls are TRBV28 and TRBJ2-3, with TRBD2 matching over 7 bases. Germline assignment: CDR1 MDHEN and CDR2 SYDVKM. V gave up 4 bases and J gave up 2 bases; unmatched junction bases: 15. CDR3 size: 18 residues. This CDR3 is CASSSRLGKRGYTDTQYF. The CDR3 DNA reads TGTGCCAGCAGTTCCCGCCTCGGTAAGCGGGGATACACAGATACGCAGTATTTT.

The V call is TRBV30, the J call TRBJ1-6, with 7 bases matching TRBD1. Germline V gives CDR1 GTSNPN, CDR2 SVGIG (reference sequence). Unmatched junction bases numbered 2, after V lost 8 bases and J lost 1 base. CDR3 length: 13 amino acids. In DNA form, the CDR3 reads TGTGCCCAGACAGGGTCCTATAATTCACCCCTCCACTTT. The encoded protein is CAQTGSYNSPLHF.

For the CDR3, the DNA is TGTGCCAGCAGTGTCTCCGGGACAGGGGGCTACTATGGCTACACCTTC. Protein: CASSVSGTGGYYGYTF. This rearrangement joins TRBV6-1 to TRBJ1-2; 12 bases match TRBD1. J gave up 3 bases and V 4 bases, and 6 bases lay outside the gene matches. This CDR3 spans 16 amino acids. Germline CDR1 is MNHNS and CDR2 is SASEGT.